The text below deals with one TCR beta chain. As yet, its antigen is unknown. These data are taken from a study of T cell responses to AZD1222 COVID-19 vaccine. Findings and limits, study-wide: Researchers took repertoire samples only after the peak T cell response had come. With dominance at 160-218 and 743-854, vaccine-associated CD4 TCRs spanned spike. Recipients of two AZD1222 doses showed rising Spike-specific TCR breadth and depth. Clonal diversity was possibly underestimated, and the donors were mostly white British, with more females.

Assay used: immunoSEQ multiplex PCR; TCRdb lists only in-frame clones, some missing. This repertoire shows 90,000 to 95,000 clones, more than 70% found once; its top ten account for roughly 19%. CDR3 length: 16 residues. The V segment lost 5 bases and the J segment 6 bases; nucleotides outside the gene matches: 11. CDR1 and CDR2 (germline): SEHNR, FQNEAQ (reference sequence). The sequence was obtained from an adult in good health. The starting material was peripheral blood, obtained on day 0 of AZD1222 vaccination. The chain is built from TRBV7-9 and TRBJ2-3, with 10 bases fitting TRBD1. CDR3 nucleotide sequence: TGTGCCAGCAGCCATGAGCGACAGGGGGCTGTGGATACGCAGTATTTT. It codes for CASSHERQGAVDTQYF.